A single sample gave rise to the 8 T cell receptor beta chains below, sequenced in a study of human T cells and chemical hapten exposure. Using its own MiXCR run on the RACE reads, TCRdb lists one record per CDR3 protein. Of roughly 38,000 distinct CDR3 sequences detected, 7.5% to 8% appear once; the ten largest clones hold over 1%. The time point: pre-sensitization, week 0. Treatment described: therapeutic diphenylcyclopropenone sensitization with weekly scalp DPC. Sequenced here: whole blood, sampled in connection with sensitization to the hapten diphenylcyclopropenone (DPC). Receptor source: a woman aged 50 to 60 with alopecia areata. Some clones in this sample may be carry-over from other donors' samples.

This clonotype was counted many times. The chain is built from TRBV6-2 or TRBV6-3 and TRBJ2-1; D is unclear. The CDR3 loop spans 11 amino acids. CDR1 MNHEY and CDR2 SVGEGT come from the germline V gene. V lost 2 bases, J lost 6 bases, and 2 bases lay in between. CDR3 sequence: CASSYPNEQFF. CDR3 coding DNA: TGTGCCAGCAGTTACCCCAATGAGCAGTTCTTC.

The chain recombines TRBV7-6 with TRBJ2-7; D gene uncertain. The ends were cut back, 5 bases at V and 2 bases at J, with 10 bases in the middle. Germline CDR1 reads SGHVS; CDR2 reads FNYEAQ. This CDR3 spans 13 amino acids. The CDR3 is CASSPSGPYEQYF. CDR3 nucleotides: TGTGCCAGCAGCCCCTCGGGCCCCTACGAGCAGTACTTC.

Many counts were recorded for this clonotype. V and J are TRBV5-6 and TRBJ1-3; no firm D call. CDR1 SGHDT and CDR2 YYEEEE come from the germline V gene. Trimming left V 0 bases short and J 0 bases short, with 7 bases between. CDR3 length equals 15 residues. CDR3 DNA sequence: TGTGCCAGCAGCTTGGCGGGAGTCTCTGGAAACACCATATATTTT. Amino acids: CASSLAGVSGNTIYF.

This clonotype occurred many times. The chain employs TRBV7-8 and TRBJ2-7, with 7 bases matching TRBD2. Germline V lookup: CDR1 SGHVS, CDR2 FQNEAQ. The J segment lost 5 bases and the V segment lost 6 bases, leaving 4 bases of the junction unmatched. CDR3 length equals 12 residues. CDR3 loop: CASSRTSHEQYF. The CDR3 bases are TGTGCCAGCAGTAGGACTAGTCACGAGCAGTACTTC.

This clonotype has just a few counts. V usage is TRBV12-3 or TRBV12-4 and J usage is TRBJ1-2, with TRBD1 matching 7 bases. V trimming: 6 bases; J trimming: 0 bases; junction bases outside the gene matches: 7. The CDR3 has 15 residues. The CDR3 here is CASRRDREPNYGYTF. The CDR3 region has the DNA TGTGCCAGCAGGCGTGACAGGGAACCTAACTATGGCTACACCTTC.

There are many counts of this clonotype. This chain joins TRBV18 and TRBJ2-2; TRBD2 might be the D (6 bases). CDR1 is KGHSH and CDR2 is LQKENI in the germline V gene. The CDR3 has 14 residues. With 5 bases removed from V and 2 bases from J, the gap between germline ends came to 9 bases. The CDR3 spells CASSGDLNTGELFF. The CDR3 coding sequence is TGTGCCAGCTCAGGGGACTTAAACACCGGGGAGCTGTTTTTT.

This clonotype was counted ten times or more. The chain joins TRBV29-1 to TRBJ2-2; the match to TRBD1 covers 8 bases. CDR3 length: 16 amino acids. Germline V lookup: CDR1 SQVTM, CDR2 ANQGSEA. J lost 4 bases, V lost 3 bases, and 10 bases had no gene match. The CDR3: CSVDGAGGFGTGELFF. CDR3 bases: TGCAGCGTTGACGGGGCAGGGGGCTTTGGCACCGGGGAGCTGTTTTTT.

This clonotype appeared many times. This chain links TRBV11-2 with TRBJ2-5, with 10 bases lining up with TRBD2. With V trimmed by 0 bases and J by 5 bases, 6 bases remained unmatched. Germline assignment: CDR1 SGHAT and CDR2 FQNNGV. The CDR3 loop spans 16 amino acids. In DNA, the CDR3 is TGTGCCAGCAGCTTAGATTGGACTAGCGGCCCCGAGACCCAGTACTTC. It yields the protein CASSLDWTSGPETQYF.